These 19 T cell receptor beta chains were all obtained from the same sample, sequenced in a study of shared clonotypes between healthy human individuals (dated by TCRdb to about 2020). Receptors were amplified or captured by the immunoSEQ multiplex PCR assay. The table was pulled from immuneACCESS by TCRdb, which kept in-frame rearrangements only. Such tables lose some clones; where checked, under half of the loss comes from unresolved V genes, and the rest has no known cause. The sample profile shows some 2.3 million clones; roughly 93% of them were found once. 0.35% to 0.45% of the sample goes to the ten largest clones. The sequencing input was naive CD4+ T cells from PBMCs. Read against the paper, the sample's cell subset or site label means: CD45RA+ positively selected. The receptors were sampled from a man aged 18 to 29 in good health. Some clones in this sample may be carry-over from other donors' samples.

Worth noting for this clone: This same CDR3 is encoded by further DNA sequences in the sample. This chain connects TRBV7-2 to TRBJ1-4, with D possibly being TRBD1 (5 bases). The CDR3 spans 15 residues. The germline V and J ends were trimmed by 2 bases and 5 bases, with 12 bases remaining between them. Per germline, CDR1 SGHTA and CDR2 FQGNSA. CDR3 bases: TGTGCCAGCAGCTTACTTGGGGGGGGAAATGAAAAACTGTTTTTT. Translated: CASSLLGGGNEKLFF.

The chain is built from TRBV27 and TRBJ2-6, with D unclear. The CDR3 sequence is 18 residues long. V lost 0 bases to trimming and J lost 0 bases, with 12 bases between them. Germline-derived CDR1 and CDR2 are MNHEY and SMNVEV (reference sequence). This chain's CDR3 is CASSLSAGRHSGANVLTF. In nucleotides, the CDR3 is TGTGCCAGCAGTTTATCGGCAGGTCGGCACTCTGGGGCCAACGTCCTGACTTTC.

This clone was seen only once. In DNA, the CDR3 is TGTGCCAGCAGTTTATATCTAGCGGGAGAGGAGCAGTTCTTC. This translates into CASSLYLAGEEQFF. The genes are TRBV27 and TRBJ2-1; 10 nucleotides agree with TRBD2. CDR1 and CDR2 (germline): MNHEY, SMNVEV (reference sequence). This CDR3 spans 14 amino acids. J gave up 10 bases and V 1 base, and 4 bases lay outside the gene matches.

As for this clone: Other DNA sequences from this sample encode an identical CDR3 as well. The rearrangement links TRBV29-1 to TRBJ2-5; possibly TRBD2 for D (6 bases). In germline, CDR1 is SQVTM, CDR2 ANQGSEA. V was clipped by 3 bases and J by 1 base, with 6 bases between them. The CDR3 length is 12 residues. This CDR3 reads CSVEGGQETQYF. CDR3 DNA: TGCAGCGTTGAGGGGGGCCAAGAGACCCAGTACTTC. Together with reference TRBV29-1 and TRBJ2-5, the CDR3 gives the full variable domain: SAVISQKPSRDICQRGTSLTIQCQVDSQVTMMFWYRQQPGQSLTLIATANQGSEATYESGFVIDKFPISRPNLTFSTLTVSNMSPEDSSIYLCSVEGGQETQYFGPGTRLLVL.

The gene calls are TRBV6-5 and TRBJ1-4, with TRBD1 as a possible D gene (6 bases). This CDR3 spans 14 amino acids. With 5 bases removed from V and 3 bases from J, the gap between germline ends came to 10 bases. Germline assignment: CDR1 MNHEY and CDR2 SVGAGI. CDR3: CASSRGGPNEKLFF. CDR3 in DNA: TGTGCCAGCAGTCGAGGGGGACCTAATGAAAAACTGTTTTTT.

The DNA for the CDR3 is TGCGCCAGCAGCTTTTCAGGAAAATACGAGCAGTACTTC. Translated: CASSFSGKYEQYF. The V and J genes are TRBV5-1 and TRBJ2-7; D is ambiguous. Germline CDR1 reads SGHRS; CDR2 reads YFSETQ. The CDR3 contains 13 residues. The germline V and J ends were trimmed by 2 bases and 4 bases, with 10 bases remaining between them.

The chain carries TRBV6-1 and TRBJ2-5; TRBD1 is a possible D gene (5 bases). The germline V and J ends were trimmed by 7 bases and 3 bases, with 15 bases remaining between them. Germline V gene data show CDR1 as MNHNS and CDR2 as SASEGT. The CDR3 is 14 residues long. The CDR3 loop reads CASTGGRVEETQYF. The DNA for the CDR3 is TGTGCCAGCACCGGTGGCAGGGTGGAAGAGACCCAGTACTTC.

The rearrangement links TRBV30 to TRBJ2-5, with D perhaps matching TRBD1 (5 bases). This CDR3 comprises 13 residues. The V end was cut by 4 bases, the J end by 4 bases, with 13 bases between. In germline, CDR1 is GTSNPN, CDR2 SVGIG (reference sequence). CDR3 residues: CAWTWTLTETQYF. The DNA for the CDR3 is TGTGCCTGGACGTGGACACTTACAGAGACCCAGTACTTC.

This chain connects TRBV7-2 to TRBJ1-5, with a weak D call TRBD1 (5 bases). The CDR3 is made up of 17 amino acids. The ends were cut back, 5 bases at V and 11 bases at J, with 28 bases in the middle. In germline, CDR1 is SGHTA, CDR2 FQGNSA. This CDR3 is CASSPNGGGPGGMAQHF. The CDR3 DNA follows: TGTGCCAGCAGCCCCAATGGGGGAGGGCCGGGGGGAATGGCCCAGCATTTT.

The V call is TRBV2, the J call TRBJ2-2; 9 nucleotides agree with TRBD1. The CDR3 runs to 14 residues. The trim removed 7 bases at V and 5 bases at J, leaving 5 bases unmatched. Germline V gene lookup returns CDR1 SNHLY and CDR2 FYNNEI. The CDR3 sequence is CASKTGGRTGELFF. The CDR3 DNA reads as TGTGCCAGCAAGACAGGGGGTCGGACCGGGGAGCTGTTTTTT. Filled out from reference TRBV2 and TRBJ2-2, the complete variable domain reads EPEVTQTPSHQVTQMGQEVILRCVPISNHLYFYWYRQILGQKVEFLVSFYNNEISEKSEIFDDQFSVERPDGSNFTLKIRSTKLEDSAMYFCASKTGGRTGELFFGEGSRLTVL.

This clone was seen just once. The chain employs TRBV28 and TRBJ2-7; possible D gene TRBD2, 5 bases. Germline values: CDR1 MDHEN, CDR2 SYDVKM. The CDR3 has 15 amino acids. V was pared by 4 bases and J by 2 bases, with 15 bases between. The CDR3 region is CASSSIGEIPYEQYF. The CDR3, as DNA: TGTGCCAGCAGTTCGATCGGGGAGATTCCCTACGAGCAGTACTTC.

This clone has a handful of counts. The chain recombines TRBV2 with TRBJ1-1, with D unclear. Trimming took off 4 bases at V and 1 base at J, with 10 bases between the two ends. The CDR3 spans 14 residues. CDR1 SNHLY and CDR2 FYNNEI come from the germline V gene. The CDR3 loop reads CASSATYQNTEAFF. CDR3 bases: TGTGCCAGCAGTGCCACTTATCAGAACACTGAAGCTTTCTTT. The full variable domain, in which reference TRBV2 and TRBJ1-1 provide the parts outside the CDR3, is EPEVTQTPSHQVTQMGQEVILRCVPISNHLYFYWYRQILGQKVEFLVSFYNNEISEKSEIFDDQFSVERPDGSNFTLKIRSTKLEDSAMYFCASSATYQNTEAFFGQGTRLTVV.

The chain carries TRBV11-2 and TRBJ2-2; D is perhaps TRBD2 (5 bases). V was pared by 5 bases and J by 6 bases, with 13 bases between. The CDR3 is 14 amino acids. Germline values: CDR1 SGHAT, CDR2 FQNNGV. CDR3 sequence reads: CASSPNSAAGELFF. The DNA for the CDR3 is TGTGCCAGCAGCCCCAATAGCGCGGCCGGGGAGCTGTTTTTT.

Comments on this clone: This same CDR3 is encoded by further DNA sequences in the sample. The chain uses TRBV11-3 and TRBJ2-3; 9 positions match TRBD2. The CDR3 loop spans 14 amino acids. J gave up 1 base and V 4 bases, and 0 bases lay outside the gene matches. Germline V gives CDR1 SGHNT, CDR2 YENEEA. As DNA, the CDR3 is TGTGCCAGCAGCTCTAGCGGGGGCACAGATACGCAGTATTTT. Residues: CASSSSGGTDTQYF.

The chain recombines TRBV28 with TRBJ2-7; 9 bases align to TRBD1. CDR3 length: 17 residues. CDR1 is MDHEN and CDR2 is SYDVKM in the germline V gene. V shed 10 bases and J 5 bases; nucleotides not matched to a gene: 21. CDR3 amino acids: CATKSQGQGYAPNEQYF. In nucleotides, the CDR3 is TGTGCCACCAAGAGCCAGGGACAGGGCTATGCTCCTAACGAGCAGTACTTC.

This clone was counted only a few times. The CDR3 coding sequence is TGTGCCAGCAGCCCCCGGACAGGGCCCGACGAGCAGTACTTC. Its translation: CASSPRTGPDEQYF. This chain connects TRBV9 to TRBJ2-7, with TRBD1 matching 8 bases. The length of the CDR3 is 14 residues. Germline trimming cut 4 bases from V and 5 bases from J; bases unmatched to any gene: 8. CDR1 is SGDLS and CDR2 is YYNGEE in the germline V gene. The entire variable domain, with the rest obtained from reference TRBV9 and TRBJ2-7, is as follows: DSGVTQTPKHLITATGQRVTLRCSPRSGDLSVYWYQQSLDQGLQFLIQYYNGEERAKGNILERFSAQQFPDLHSELNLSSLELGDSALYFCASSPRTGPDEQYFGPGTRLTVT.

The chain has TRBV5-1 and TRBJ1-3; 11 nucleotides align to TRBD1. CDR1 is SGHRS and CDR2 is YFSETQ in the germline V gene. Trimming at V came to 0 bases and at J to 3 bases, leaving 2 bases not matched to a gene. CDR3 size: 16 residues. CDR3 in DNA: TGCGCCAGCAGCTTGGGGACAGGGGGCTTTGGAAACACCATATATTTT. This codes for CASSLGTGGFGNTIYF. The entire variable domain, with the rest obtained from reference TRBV5-1 and TRBJ1-3, is as follows: KAGVTQTPRYLIKTRGQQVTLSCSPISGHRSVSWYQQTPGQGLQFLFEYFSETQRNKGNFPGRFSGRQFSNSRSEMNVSTLELGDSALYLCASSLGTGGFGNTIYFGEGSWLTVV.

V and J are TRBV7-2 and TRBJ2-2; tentatively, D is TRBD1 or TRBD2 (7 bases each). CDR1 is SGHTA and CDR2 is FQGNSA in the germline V gene. The V end lost 5 bases, the J end lost 0 bases, and 10 bases lay between the germline ends. The CDR3 consists of 15 residues. CDR3 DNA sequence: TGTGCCAGCAGCCAGGGGGGGACGAACACCGGGGAGCTGTTTTTT. Encoded protein: CASSQGGTNTGELFF. The full variable domain, its missing parts supplied by reference TRBV7-2 and TRBJ2-2, is GAGVSQSPSNKVTEKGKDVELRCDPISGHTALYWYRQSLGQGLEFLIYFQGNSAPDKSGLPSDRFSAERTGGSVSTLTIQRTQQEDSAVYLCASSQGGTNTGELFFGEGSRLTVL.

The CDR3 nucleotides read TGTGCCAGCAGCTTGGGAGGGGGCGACAGGGTGGAAGGCTACACCTTC. Encoded protein: CASSLGGGDRVEGYTF. J is TRBJ1-2 and V is TRBV5-4; 7 bases agree with TRBD1. The length of the CDR3 is 16 residues. Losses at the gene ends were 0 bases for V and 8 bases for J; bases not matched to a gene: 13. Germline V CDR1 and CDR2: SGHNT, YYREEE (reference sequence).